The source of this T cell receptor (beta chain) is a study of blood T cell repertoires in COVID-19. Across the study: Sites across the United States, Italy and Spain contributed samples from acute and convalescent COVID-19.

The CDR3 extends over 15 amino acids. CDR1 and CDR2 (germline): WSHSY, SAAADI. With V trimmed by 4 bases and J by 7 bases, 7 bases remained unmatched. Produced via immunoSEQ multiplex PCR; TCRdb's table is partial and in-frame only. This sample has 150,000 to 200,000 clones, with 90% found just once. This clone was seen only once. The sequenced sample consisted of peripheral blood. This chain connects TRBV10-2 to TRBJ1-6, with 7 bases matching TRBD1. The TCR originated in a man aged 55 to 69 with active or convalescent COVID-19. The CDR3 sequence is CASSAWDRGNSPLHF. CDR3 nucleotide sequence: TGCGCCAGCAGTGCCTGGGACAGAGGGAATTCACCCCTCCACTTT.